The 31 T cell receptor beta chains below were found in one sample sequenced in a study of blood T cell repertoires in COVID-19 (dated by TCRdb to about 2020). Library preparation employed the immunoSEQ multiplex PCR assay. In its TCRdb copy, this immuneACCESS table keeps in-frame sequences only and misses some clones. Where compared with another copy, unresolved V genes explain less than half of these, and the others have no known cause. The sample includes 70,000 to 95,000 clones, with over 70% observed a single time. About 5.3% of the sample rests with the top ten. Source material: peripheral blood. The receptors shown here come from a man aged 50 or older with active COVID-19.

The chain carries TRBV1 and TRBJ1-5; TRBD1 is the table's D call and was not checked against the DNA. TRBV1 is annotated as a pseudogene. The CDR3 spans 17 residues. The CDR3 bases are TGCACCAGCAGCCAAGAATTCGACGACAGGGGGGATCAGCCCCAGCATTTT. It encodes CTSSQEFDDRGDQPQHF.

The chain employs TRBV5-4 and TRBJ1-2; D perhaps matches TRBD1 (5 bases). Germline V lookup: CDR1 SGHNT, CDR2 YYREEE (reference sequence). Trimming cost V 0 bases and J 8 bases, with 14 bases left between them. The CDR3 sequence is 14 residues long. The DNA for the CDR3 is TGTGCCAGCAGCTTGGAGAGGCAGGGAGGAGGCTACACCTTC. Protein product: CASSLERQGGGYTF.

This clone was observed a single time. This sequence joins TRBV7-6 and TRBJ1-6, with no clear D. Germline V lookup: CDR1 SGHVS, CDR2 FNYEAQ. Trimming removed 1 base from V and 5 bases from J, with 6 bases in between. This CDR3 region has 14 residues. CDR3: CASSLGDNNSPLHF. Here the CDR3 DNA reads TGTGCCAGCAGCTTAGGAGATAATAATTCACCCCTCCACTTT.

The genes are TRBV11-2 and TRBJ2-5, with TRBD2 identical over 9 bases. In germline, CDR1 is SGHAT, CDR2 FQNNGV. This CDR3 is built from 16 residues. Trimming at V came to 3 bases and at J to 7 bases, leaving 12 bases not matched to a gene. Here the CDR3 DNA reads TGTGCCAGCAGCTTGAGGGCGGGAGGGGGCCAGGGGACCCAGTACTTC. It encodes CASSLRAGGGQGTQYF.

J is TRBJ2-1 and V is TRBV10-3, with D perhaps matching TRBD2 (5 bases). Germline V gene lookup returns CDR1 ENHRY and CDR2 SYGVKD. V lost 5 bases and J 1 base, leaving 12 bases between the germline ends. The CDR3 contains 15 residues. The CDR3 here is CAISPRTESYNEQFF. The CDR3 DNA reads TGTGCCATCAGTCCACGGACTGAGTCCTACAATGAGCAGTTCTTC.

In this sample, this clone turned up once. V usage is TRBV6-1 and J usage is TRBJ2-2; 10 bases are a match to TRBD1. With V trimmed by 1 base and J by 2 bases, 7 bases remained unmatched. The CDR3 contains 18 residues. Per germline, CDR1 MNHNS and CDR2 SASEGT. This CDR3 is CASSEVPGTGDNTGELFF. The CDR3 DNA reads TGTGCCAGCAGTGAAGTTCCCGGGACAGGGGACAACACCGGGGAGCTGTTTTTT.

The chain couples TRBV7-9 to TRBJ1-6; D possibly corresponds to TRBD1 (6 bases). Looked up from germline, CDR1 is SEHNR and CDR2 is FQNEAQ (reference sequence). Trimming took off 3 bases at V and 2 bases at J, with 11 bases between the two ends. CDR3 length: 16 amino acids. The CDR3 DNA reads TGTGCCAGCAGCTTTTACAGGGACACCTATAATTCACCCCTCCACTTT. Translated, it gives CASSFYRDTYNSPLHF.

The rearrangement links TRBV19 to TRBJ1-1, with 11 bases aligning to TRBD1. The CDR3 is 15 residues long. Germline assignment: CDR1 LNHDA and CDR2 SQIVND (reference sequence). V trimming: 5 bases; J trimming: 2 bases; junction bases outside the gene matches: 4. CDR3 bases: TGTGCCAGTAGTCCCAGGACAGGGGGCAACACTGAAGCTTTCTTT. Encoded protein: CASSPRTGGNTEAFF.

This clone was found once. The J gene is TRBJ2-7, the V gene TRBV6-5; D is possibly TRBD1 (6 bases). V was pared by 5 bases and J by 5 bases, with 10 bases between. The V gene's germline CDR1 is MNHEY and CDR2 SVGAGI. The CDR3 contains 12 residues. CDR3 sequence: CASSPTGHEQYF. The CDR3 DNA sequence: TGTGCCAGCAGTCCTACAGGGCACGAGCAGTACTTC.

The chain is built from TRBV5-1 and TRBJ1-1; tentative D call: TRBD1 (6 bases). Germline-derived CDR1 and CDR2 are SGHRS and YFSETQ. V lost 3 bases, J lost 6 bases, and 12 bases lay in between. The CDR3 loop spans 13 amino acids. The CDR3 DNA is TGCGCCAGCAGCTACGGACAGCGCGCTGAAGCTTTCTTT. Amino acid sequence: CASSYGQRAEAFF.

The V and J genes are TRBV5-1 and TRBJ2-1; the match to TRBD2 covers 8 bases. Germline V gene data show CDR1 as SGHRS and CDR2 as YFSETQ. The CDR3 has 14 amino acids. J was trimmed by 8 bases and V by 2 bases; bases with no gene match: 6. DNA of the CDR3: TGCGCCAGCAGCTTCGGCCGGGGGGGCTATGAGCAGTTCTTC. Translation: CASSFGRGGYEQFF.

The gene calls are TRBV18 and TRBJ2-1, with 7 bases fitting TRBD2. V dropped 0 bases and J dropped 6; count of bases not matched to a gene: 8. This CDR3 is 16 amino acids long. From germline, CDR1 is KGHSH and CDR2 LQKENI. The CDR3 DNA reads as TGTGCCAGCTCACCACCGAGCGGGAATGCGGCCAATGAGCAGTTCTTC. It encodes CASSPPSGNAANEQFF.

This clone has only a few counts. V and J are TRBV20-1 and TRBJ1-2, with D maybe TRBD1 (6 bases). Germline CDR1 and CDR2: DFQATT and SNEGSKA (reference sequence). The CDR3 contains 10 residues. Trimming took 6 bases from V and 6 from J, leaving 8 bases between them. CDR3 residues: CSANRDGYTF. CDR3 DNA: TGCAGTGCAAACAGGGATGGCTACACCTTC.

V and J are TRBV20-1 and TRBJ1-2; 8 nucleotides agree with TRBD1. The CDR3 has 14 amino acids. J was trimmed by 5 bases and V by 3 bases; bases with no gene match: 8. CDR1 and CDR2 (germline): DFQATT, SNEGSKA (reference sequence). The CDR3: CSASRDRISYGYTF. CDR3 DNA: TGCAGTGCTAGTAGGGACAGGATTTCTTATGGCTACACCTTC.

This chain uses TRBV6-2 or TRBV6-3 with TRBJ2-3; 7 nucleotides align to TRBD1. The CDR3 is 16 residues long. Germline V gene lookup returns CDR1 MNHEY and CDR2 SVGEGT. J lost 0 bases, V lost 5 bases, and 8 bases had no gene match. The CDR3 DNA reads as TGTGCCAGCAGTGCCCTGGGACAGCTCAGCACAGATACGCAGTATTTT. This sequence encodes CASSALGQLSTDTQYF.

V is TRBV28 and J is TRBJ1-4; D not resolved. The V gene lost 2 bases and the J gene lost 3 bases, with 7 bases spanning the gap. The CDR3 sequence is 14 residues long. The germline V gene encodes CDR1 MDHEN and CDR2 SYDVKM. CDR3 protein: CASSLGGANEKLFF. For the CDR3, the DNA is TGTGCCAGCAGTTTAGGAGGTGCTAATGAAAAACTGTTTTTT.

The gene calls are TRBV19 and TRBJ1-1; TRBD1 matches 7 bases. V shed 6 bases, J shed 5 bases, and the junction held 12 bases outside the gene matches. The germline gives CDR1 LNHDA, CDR2 SQIVND (reference sequence). The CDR3 length is 15 residues. CDR3 loop: CASSANQGGATEAFF. CDR3 nucleotides: TGTGCCAGTAGCGCAAATCAAGGGGGCGCGACTGAAGCTTTCTTT. The full variable domain, rest sourced from reference TRBV19 and TRBJ1-1, is DGGITQSPKYLFRKEGQNVTLSCEQNLNHDAMYWYRQDPGQGLRLIYYSQIVNDFQKGDIAEGYSVSREKKESFPLTVTSAQKNPTAFYLCASSANQGGATEAFFGQGTRLTVV.

The rearrangement joins TRBV19 to TRBJ2-7; TRBD2 might be the D (5 bases). The germline gives CDR1 LNHDA, CDR2 SQIVND (reference sequence). The CDR3 consists of 16 residues. V was pared by 1 base and J by 2 bases, with 15 bases between. Here the CDR3 reads CASSIGAGNRAYEQYF. CDR3 nucleotides: TGTGCCAGTAGTATAGGGGCCGGGAACCGGGCCTACGAGCAGTACTTC. Supplemented by reference TRBV19 and TRBJ2-7, the full variable domain reads DGGITQSPKYLFRKEGQNVTLSCEQNLNHDAMYWYRQDPGQGLRLIYYSQIVNDFQKGDIAEGYSVSREKKESFPLTVTSAQKNPTAFYLCASSIGAGNRAYEQYFGPGTRLTVT.

This chain uses TRBV5-4 with TRBJ2-5, with D hard to call. Germline V lookup: CDR1 SGHNT, CDR2 YYREEE (reference sequence). This CDR3 comprises 15 residues. Trimming took off 3 bases at V and 2 bases at J, with 14 bases between the two ends. CDR3 DNA sequence: TGTGCCAGCAGCTGGTCATGGGCTCCTCAAGAGACCCAGTACTTC. As protein: CASSWSWAPQETQYF. Combining the CDR3 with reference TRBV5-4 and TRBJ2-5 gives the whole variable domain ETGVTQSPTHLIKTRGQQVTLRCSSQSGHNTVSWYQQALGQGPQFIFQYYREEENGRGNFPPRFSGLQFPNYSSELNVNALELDDSALYLCASSWSWAPQETQYFGPGTRLLVL.

The gene calls are TRBV4-1 and TRBJ1-3; TRBD1 agrees at 7 bases. V shed 1 base and J 3 bases; nucleotides not matched to a gene: 3. The CDR3 totals 15 residues. The germline gives CDR1 MGHRA, CDR2 YSYEKL. The CDR3 DNA reads TGCGCCAGCAGCCAAGCCTGGACAGGTGGAAACACCATATATTTT. It yields the protein CASSQAWTGGNTIYF.

This chain links TRBV4-3 with TRBJ2-7, with a possible D match to TRBD1 (6 bases). Germline V gives CDR1 LGHNA, CDR2 YSLEER. The CDR3 has 14 residues. Trimming pared 0 bases from V and 5 bases from J, leaving 11 bases between. CDR3 nucleotides: TGCGCCAGCAGCCAAGAAACAGGGCTACACGAGCAGTACTTC. Residues: CASSQETGLHEQYF.

The chain combines TRBV28 with TRBJ1-2; D ambiguous. Germline loops: CDR1 MDHEN, CDR2 SYDVKM. V lost 3 bases, J lost 3 bases, and 14 bases lay in between. The CDR3 is 15 residues long. Written as DNA, the CDR3 is TGTGCCAGCAGTTTTTTTAGTAACCGGGACTATGGCTACACCTTC. Translation gives CASSFFSNRDYGYTF.

This chain links TRBV27 with TRBJ1-6, with 8 bases that match TRBD1. Per the germline V gene, CDR1 is MNHEY and CDR2 is SMNVEV (reference sequence). The CDR3 spans 16 residues. V gave up 4 bases and J gave up 7 bases; unmatched junction bases: 9. Here the CDR3 reads CASSSTGVPLNSPLHF. The CDR3 DNA sequence: TGTGCCAGCAGTTCGACAGGGGTTCCATTGAATTCACCCCTCCACTTT.

The CDR3 sequence is CASSLWGRGPDTGELFF. The CDR3 bases are TGTGCCAGCAGCTTATGGGGGAGGGGACCGGACACCGGGGAGCTGTTTTTT. The J gene is TRBJ2-2, the V gene TRBV7-9; 7 nucleotides line up with TRBD2. In germline, CDR1 is SEHNR, CDR2 FQNEAQ (reference sequence). The V segment lost 2 bases and the J segment 3 bases; nucleotides outside the gene matches: 9. This CDR3 region has 17 residues.

The chain has TRBV5-4 and TRBJ2-7, with 9 bases fitting TRBD1. The junction had 9 bases not matched to a gene; V was cut back by 3 bases and J by 5 bases. The CDR3 has 15 amino acids. Germline-derived CDR1 and CDR2 are SGHNT and YYREEE (reference sequence). As DNA, the CDR3 is TGTGCCAGCAGCTCTATTATTGGGACAGGGAACGAGCAGTACTTC. Its protein is CASSSIIGTGNEQYF.

This rearrangement joins TRBV25-1 to TRBJ1-1; 10 bases are shared with TRBD1. V gave up 2 bases and J gave up 6 bases; unmatched junction bases: 6. The CDR3 spans 15 residues. Germline CDR1 is MGHDK and CDR2 is SYGVNS. The CDR3 reads CASSEIGTGDAEAFF. The CDR3 DNA reads as TGTGCCAGCAGTGAAATCGGGACAGGGGACGCTGAAGCTTTCTTT.

This chain uses TRBV25-1 with TRBJ2-2; D unclear. Germline V CDR1 and CDR2: MGHDK, SYGVNS. V was shortened by 6 bases and J by 4 bases, with 9 bases between the two germline ends. CDR3 length: 13 amino acids. The CDR3 nucleotides read TGTGCCAGCAGGGCAGGCGCCACCGGGGAGCTGTTTTTT. Amino acids: CASRAGATGELFF.

The V gene is TRBV28, the J gene TRBJ1-2, with TRBD1 matching 7 bases. With 5 bases clipped from V and 8 bases from J, the junction kept 8 bases outside the gene matches. The CDR3 loop spans 13 amino acids. The germline gives CDR1 MDHEN, CDR2 SYDVKM. The CDR3 loop reads CASSAAYRGGYTF. For the CDR3, the DNA is TGTGCCAGCAGTGCGGCCTACAGGGGCGGCTACACCTTC.

V and J are TRBV5-4 and TRBJ2-7; TRBD2 agrees at 11 bases. Per germline, CDR1 SGHNT and CDR2 YYREEE (reference sequence). J gave up 0 bases and V 3 bases, and 8 bases lay outside the gene matches. The CDR3 is 17 residues long. DNA for the CDR3: TGTGCCAGCAGCTACGGGACTAGCGGTGCCTCCTCCTACGAGCAGTACTTC. It encodes CASSYGTSGASSYEQYF. Complete variable domain (other parts from reference TRBV5-4 and TRBJ2-7): ETGVTQSPTHLIKTRGQQVTLRCSSQSGHNTVSWYQQALGQGPQFIFQYYREEENGRGNFPPRFSGLQFPNYSSELNVNALELDDSALYLCASSYGTSGASSYEQYFGPGTRLTVT.

This chain joins TRBV5-1 and TRBJ2-5, with 10 nucleotides matching TRBD1. The CDR3 sequence is 14 residues long. The germline V gene has CDR1 SGHRS and CDR2 YFSETQ. Germline trimming cut 3 bases from V and 2 bases from J; bases unmatched to any gene: 1. The CDR3 DNA is TGCGCCAGCAGCTGGGGACAGGGGCAAGAGACCCAGTACTTC. Its protein product is CASSWGQGQETQYF.

The gene calls are TRBV6-5 and TRBJ1-1; a weak D match, TRBD1 (5 bases). Per the germline V gene, CDR1 is MNHEY and CDR2 is SVGAGI. V lost 8 bases to trimming and J lost 1 base, with 14 bases between them. CDR3 length equals 14 residues. CDR3 sequence reads: CASVGAGRNTEAFF. CDR3 DNA: TGTGCCAGCGTAGGGGCTGGCAGGAACACTGAAGCTTTCTTT.